The source of this T cell receptor (beta chain) is a study of OX40 agonist ivuxolimab in advanced cancers. Study-level results: The study observed clonal expansion of CD4+ and CD8+ blood T cells by week 6 at 0.1 to 3.0 mg/kg. Antigens targeted by the expanded peripheral T cells were not determined.

As regards this clone: No antigen is known for it.

Only in-frame clones appear in the TCRdb table, and some are missing; sequencing was by immunoSEQ multiplex PCR. Found here are more than 50,000 clones, approximately 94% of them singletons; the top ten hold roughly 19%. Germline CDR1 and CDR2: SEHNR and FQNEAQ (reference sequence). This CDR3 has 16 amino acids. V shed 5 bases and J shed 3 bases, with 20 bases lying between them. The sequencing here drew on CD4+ or CD8+ T cells sorted from blood, taken in a trial of the OX40 agonist ivuxolimab. V is TRBV7-9 and J is TRBJ2-7, with D perhaps being TRBD1 or TRBD2 (6 bases each). The clonotype was recovered from an adult with an advanced solid tumor such as melanoma, head and neck, liver or kidney cancer. For the CDR3, the DNA is TGTGCCAGCAGCCCCGCCGGAGGGACAAGTCTCTACGAGCAGTACTTC. The encoded protein is CASSPAGGTSLYEQYF.